The rows below give T cell receptor beta chains drawn from one sample of a study of T cells in Graves' hyperthyroidism and ophthalmopathy. MiXCR, run by TCRdb on the multiplex PCR reads, gives a single entry per CDR3 protein. Here the sample spans under 700,000 distinct CDR3 sequences, 46% being singletons. Source material: peripheral blood or thyroid tissue (not recorded which). The source is a woman between 18 and 29 years old with Graves' hyperthyroidism. The CDR3 runs from the conserved cysteine through the conserved F or W. The D gene is left open where the match is weak. Clone size is not always given. Where it is, it says once, few, many or a class for expanded clones.

J: TRBJ2-5
size: few
length: 14
V: TRBV9
D: -
DNA: TGTGCCAGCAGCGTAGGAGGGAGTAAAGAGACCCAGTACTTC
CDR3: CASSVGGSKETQYF

J: TRBJ1-5
size: -
length: 16
V: TRBV24-1
D: TRBD1
DNA: TGTGCCAGCTCACCACGGGACAGGGGTAACAATCAGCCCCAGCATTTT
CDR3: CASSPRDRGNNQPQHF

J: TRBJ1-6
size: -
length: 13
V: TRBV10-3
D: -
DNA: TGTGCCAGCAGTGCCCAGAGGCGGTCACCCCTCCACTTT
CDR3: CASSAQRRSPLHF

J: TRBJ1-5
size: many
length: 14
V: TRBV2
D: TRBD1
DNA: TGTGCCAGCAGTGATGGACAGGGCGCCCAGCCCCAGCATTTT
CDR3: CASSDGQGAQPQHF

J: TRBJ2-7
size: -
length: 13
V: TRBV10-3
D: TRBD1
DNA: TGTGCCACCGACGGGACAGGCTCCCACGAGCAGTACTTC
CDR3: CATDGTGSHEQYF

J: TRBJ2-6
size: -
length: 16
V: TRBV25-1
D: -
DNA: TGTGCCAGCAGTGAATCCGGGGCTGTTGGGGCCAACGTCCTGACTTTC
CDR3: CASSESGAVGANVLTF

J: TRBJ1-4
size: many
length: 12
V: TRBV29-1
D: TRBD1
DNA: TGCAGCGTCACAGGGGGTCATGAAAAACTGTTTTTT
CDR3: CSVTGGHEKLFF

J: TRBJ2-5
size: few
length: 13
V: TRBV12-3/TRBV12-4
D: -
DNA: TGTGCCAGCAGTTTCCTGGCGCAGTCCCCCCCCTACTTC
CDR3: CASSFLAQSPPYF

J: TRBJ1-5
size: -
length: 15
V: TRBV9
D: TRBD1
DNA: TGTGCCAGCAACCAAGCCGGGACAGGGTATCAGCCCCAGCATTTT
CDR3: CASNQAGTGYQPQHF

J: TRBJ2-7
size: few
length: 14
V: TRBV20-1
D: TRBD2
DNA: TGCAGTGCTAGAGATGCGGGGGGACTAGACGAGCAGTACTTC
CDR3: CSARDAGGLDEQYF

J: TRBJ1-2
size: many
length: 14
V: TRBV7-9
D: TRBD1
DNA: TGTGCCAGCAGACATCTGACAGGGAATTATGGCTACACCTTC
CDR3: CASRHLTGNYGYTF

J: TRBJ2-2
size: -
length: 8
V: TRBV29-1
D: -
DNA: TGCAGCTCAGGGGAGCTGTTTTTT
CDR3: CSSGELFF